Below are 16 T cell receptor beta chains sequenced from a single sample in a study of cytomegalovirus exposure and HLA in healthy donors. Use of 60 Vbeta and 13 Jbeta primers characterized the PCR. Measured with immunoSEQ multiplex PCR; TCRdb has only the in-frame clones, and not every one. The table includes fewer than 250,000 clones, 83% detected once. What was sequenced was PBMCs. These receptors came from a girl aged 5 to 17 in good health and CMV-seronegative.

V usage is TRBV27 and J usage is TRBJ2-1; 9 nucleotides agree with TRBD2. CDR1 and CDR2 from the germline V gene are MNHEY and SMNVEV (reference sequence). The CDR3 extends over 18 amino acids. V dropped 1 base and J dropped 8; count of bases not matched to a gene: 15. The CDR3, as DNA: TGTGCCAGCAGTTTATTTCCCCAAACACATCGCGGGGGGGATGAGCAGTTCTTC. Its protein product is CASSLFPQTHRGGDEQFF.

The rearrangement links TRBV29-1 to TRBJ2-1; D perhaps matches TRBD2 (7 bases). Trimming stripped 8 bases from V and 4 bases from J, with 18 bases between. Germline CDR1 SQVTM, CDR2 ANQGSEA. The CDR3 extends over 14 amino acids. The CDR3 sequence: CSSAKGGMYNEQFF. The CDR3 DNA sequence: TGCAGCTCCGCCAAGGGGGGGATGTACAATGAGCAGTTCTTC.

The CDR3 spells CASSLDVGLAANNEQFF. The CDR3 region has the DNA TGTGCCAGCAGCCTTGACGTGGGGCTAGCGGCAAACAATGAGCAGTTCTTC. The rearrangement uses TRBV7-2 and TRBJ2-1, with TRBD2 matching over 7 bases. The CDR3 is 17 residues long. Germline assignment: CDR1 SGHTA and CDR2 FQGNSA. V lost 5 bases to trimming and J lost 5 bases; unmatched junction nucleotides: 15.

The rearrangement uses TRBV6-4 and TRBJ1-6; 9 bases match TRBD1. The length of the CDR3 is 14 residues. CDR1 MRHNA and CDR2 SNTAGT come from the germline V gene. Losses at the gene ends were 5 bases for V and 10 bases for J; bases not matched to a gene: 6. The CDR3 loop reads CASSRDREGSPLHF. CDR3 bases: TGTGCCAGCAGTAGGGACAGGGAGGGATCACCCCTCCACTTT.

The CDR3 loop is CASSFYGGRAVAEQFF. DNA of the CDR3: TGTGCCAGCAGCTTTTACGGCGGGAGGGCCGTAGCTGAGCAGTTCTTC. The rearrangement links TRBV7-9 to TRBJ2-1, with 9 bases lining up with TRBD2. There are 16 residues in the CDR3. Germline CDR1 reads SEHNR; CDR2 reads FQNEAQ (reference sequence). V dropped 3 bases and J dropped 9; count of bases not matched to a gene: 12.

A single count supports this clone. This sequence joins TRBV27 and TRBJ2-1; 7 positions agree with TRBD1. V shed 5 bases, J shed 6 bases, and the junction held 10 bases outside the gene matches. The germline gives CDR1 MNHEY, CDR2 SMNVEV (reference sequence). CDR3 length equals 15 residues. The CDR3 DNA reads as TGTGCCAGCAGTCCCTTGGGACAGCGGCGCAATGAGCAGTTCTTC. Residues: CASSPLGQRRNEQFF.

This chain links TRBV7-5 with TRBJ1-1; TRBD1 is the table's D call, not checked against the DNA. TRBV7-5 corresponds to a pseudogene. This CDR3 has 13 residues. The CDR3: CARLTVNSTEAFF. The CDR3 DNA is TGTGCCAGATTAACAGTCAATTCCACTGAAGCTTTCTTT.

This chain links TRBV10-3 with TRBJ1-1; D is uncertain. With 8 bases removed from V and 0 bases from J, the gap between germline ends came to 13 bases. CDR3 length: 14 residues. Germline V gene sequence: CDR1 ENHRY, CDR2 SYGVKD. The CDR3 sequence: CAIRPPGMNTEAFF. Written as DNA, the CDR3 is TGTGCCATCCGACCACCGGGGATGAACACTGAAGCTTTCTTT.

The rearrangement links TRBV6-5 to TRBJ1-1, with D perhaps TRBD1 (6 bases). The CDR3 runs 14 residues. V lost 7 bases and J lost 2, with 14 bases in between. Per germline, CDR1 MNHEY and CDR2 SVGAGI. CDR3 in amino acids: CASKPRTVNTEAFF. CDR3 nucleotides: TGTGCCAGCAAACCCAGGACAGTAAACACTGAAGCTTTCTTT.

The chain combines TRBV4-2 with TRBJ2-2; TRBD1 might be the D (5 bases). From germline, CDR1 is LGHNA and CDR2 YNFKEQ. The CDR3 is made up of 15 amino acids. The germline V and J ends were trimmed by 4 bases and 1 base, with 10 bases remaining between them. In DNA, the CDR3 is TGTGCCAGCAGCCCCCACGGACAGAACACCGGGGAGCTGTTTTTT. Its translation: CASSPHGQNTGELFF.

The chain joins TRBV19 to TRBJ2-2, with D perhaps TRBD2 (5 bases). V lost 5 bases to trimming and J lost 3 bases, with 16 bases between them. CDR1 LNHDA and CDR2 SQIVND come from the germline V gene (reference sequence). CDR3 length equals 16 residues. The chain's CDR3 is CASSVRKREHTGELFF. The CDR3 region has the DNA TGTGCCAGTAGTGTAAGGAAACGGGAACACACCGGGGAGCTGTTTTTT.

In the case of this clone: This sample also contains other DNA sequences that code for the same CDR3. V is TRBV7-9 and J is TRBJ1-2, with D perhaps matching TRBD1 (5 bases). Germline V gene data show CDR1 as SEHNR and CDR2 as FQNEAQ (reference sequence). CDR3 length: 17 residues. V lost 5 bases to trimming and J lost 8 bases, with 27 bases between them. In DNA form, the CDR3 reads TGTGCCAGCAGCCCAACGCGTGGGGCAGGACAACGGCGGGGCTACACCTTC. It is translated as CASSPTRGAGQRRGYTF.

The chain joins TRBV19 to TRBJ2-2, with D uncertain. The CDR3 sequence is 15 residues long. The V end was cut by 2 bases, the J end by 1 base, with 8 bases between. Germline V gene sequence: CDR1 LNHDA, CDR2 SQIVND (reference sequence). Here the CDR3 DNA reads TGTGCCAGTAGTATACAGGTTTGGAACACCGGGGAGCTGTTTTTT. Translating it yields CASSIQVWNTGELFF.

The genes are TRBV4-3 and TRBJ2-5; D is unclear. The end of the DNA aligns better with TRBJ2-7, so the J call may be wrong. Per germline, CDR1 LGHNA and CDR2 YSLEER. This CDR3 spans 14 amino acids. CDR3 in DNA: TGCGCCAGCAGCCAAGGTATCCGAGTCTACGAGCAGTACTTC. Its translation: CASSQGIRVYEQYF.

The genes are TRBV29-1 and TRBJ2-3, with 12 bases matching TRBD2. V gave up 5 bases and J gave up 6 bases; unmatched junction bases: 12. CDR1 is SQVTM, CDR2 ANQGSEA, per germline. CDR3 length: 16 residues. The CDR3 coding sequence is TGCAGCGTTTCAAGACTAGCGGGGGCTTCTTGGGATACGCAGTATTTT. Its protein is CSVSRLAGASWDTQYF.

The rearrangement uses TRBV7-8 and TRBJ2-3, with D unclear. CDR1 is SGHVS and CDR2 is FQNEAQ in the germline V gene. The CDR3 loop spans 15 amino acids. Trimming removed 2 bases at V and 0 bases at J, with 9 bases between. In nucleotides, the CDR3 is TGTGCCAGCAGCTTACGCGGTGCTAGCACAGATACGCAGTATTTT. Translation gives CASSLRGASTDTQYF.